The 11 T cell receptor beta chains in this list originate from one sample, sequenced in a study of cytomegalovirus exposure and HLA in healthy donors. The primer mix had 60 Vbeta and 13 Jbeta primers. The table came from immunoSEQ multiplex PCR; TCRdb's copy has only in-frame clones and leaves some out. This table holds over 85,000 clones, 75% to 80% found once. The sample consisted of PBMCs. All receptors derive from a male donor in good health and CMV-seropositive.

This clone showed up just once. V usage is TRBV14 and J usage is TRBJ2-7; D is undetermined. Germline V lookup: CDR1 SGHDN, CDR2 FVKESK. Trimming took 0 bases from V and 1 from J, leaving 7 bases between them. The CDR3 is 14 amino acids. CDR3 region: CASSQDQVSYEQYF. The CDR3 DNA reads TGTGCCAGCAGCCAAGACCAGGTTTCCTACGAGCAGTACTTC.

The gene calls are TRBV7-4 and TRBJ2-7; 9 nucleotides agree with TRBD2. CDR1 SGHVT and CDR2 SQSDAQ come from the germline V gene. This CDR3 comprises 15 residues. After removal of 1 base from V and 4 bases from J, the junction contained 5 bases not matched to a gene. The CDR3 region has the DNA TGTGCCAGCAGCTTAGGCGGGGGGGCTAGATACGAGCAGTACTTC. Encoded protein: CASSLGGGARYEQYF.

The sample holds one count of this clone. This rearrangement joins TRBV10-3 to TRBJ2-5; D perhaps matches TRBD1 (5 bases). With the DNA end fitting TRBJ2-7 better, the J assignment may be wrong. CDR1 and CDR2 from the germline V gene are ENHRY and SYGVKD. The CDR3 has 14 residues. The CDR3 DNA reads as TGTGCCATCAGTGCAGGGAACGCTTACTACGAGCAGTACTTC. Its translation: CAISAGNAYYEQYF.

V and J are TRBV4-2 and TRBJ2-1; 13 bases agree with TRBD2. V trimming: 4 bases; J trimming: 4 bases; junction bases outside the gene matches: 10. Germline lookup yields CDR1 LGHNA and CDR2 YNFKEQ. The CDR3 extends over 18 amino acids. The CDR3 protein is CASSRRTSGSGRYNEQFF. For the CDR3, the DNA is TGTGCCAGCAGCCGCCGGACTAGCGGGAGTGGGAGGTACAATGAGCAGTTCTTC.

The table lists this clone with a count of one. The chain recombines TRBV28 with TRBJ2-2; 7 bases are a match to TRBD1. Germline CDR1 and CDR2: MDHEN and SYDVKM. After removal of 10 bases from V and 5 bases from J, the junction contained 10 bases not matched to a gene. This CDR3 spans 14 amino acids. As DNA, the CDR3 is TGTGCCACCTTGGGACAGTTCGAGACCGGGGAGCTGTTTTTT. It codes for CATLGQFETGELFF.

This clone was counted only a few times. The CDR3 protein is CASSFRLAGPKNIQYF. In DNA, the CDR3 is TGTGCCAGCAGCTTTCGACTAGCGGGCCCCAAAAACATTCAGTACTTC. The rearrangement joins TRBV7-3 to TRBJ2-4; 10 positions agree with TRBD2. The CDR3 is 16 residues long. V lost 3 bases, J lost 2 bases, and 4 bases stayed unmatched. Germline V gene lookup returns CDR1 SGHTA and CDR2 FQGTGA.

The gene calls are TRBV4-3 and TRBJ1-5; a possible D gene is TRBD1 (6 bases). The CDR3 spans 15 residues. The V gene's germline CDR1 is LGHNA and CDR2 YSLEER. V was shortened by 0 bases and J by 8 bases, with 14 bases between the two germline ends. The CDR3: CASSQDWGRLEPQHF. The CDR3 DNA follows: TGCGCCAGCAGCCAAGACTGGGGGCGCTTGGAGCCCCAGCATTTT.

V usage is TRBV13 and J usage is TRBJ1-1, with D maybe TRBD1 (5 bases). CDR3 length: 14 amino acids. CDR1 is PRHDT and CDR2 is FYEKMQ in the germline V gene (reference sequence). V lost 2 bases and J lost 4, with 11 bases in between. CDR3 protein: CASSLWAGGTEAFF. DNA for the CDR3: TGTGCCAGCAGCTTATGGGCCGGGGGCACTGAAGCTTTCTTT. The whole variable domain, remainder taken from reference TRBV13 and TRBJ1-1, is AAGVIQSPRHLIKEKRETATLKCYPIPRHDTVYWYQQGPGQDPQFLISFYEKMQSDKGSIPDRFSAQQFSDYHSELNMSSLELGDSALYFCASSLWAGGTEAFFGQGTRLTVV.

This clone was seen a handful of times. The rearrangement uses TRBV11-3 and TRBJ2-1, with 12 bases lining up with TRBD2. The CDR3 has 14 residues. J gave up 9 bases and V 6 bases, and 6 bases lay outside the gene matches. CDR1 SGHNT and CDR2 YENEEA come from the germline V gene. CDR3 residues: CASSETSGSIEQFF. The CDR3 nucleotides are TGTGCCAGCAGTGAGACTAGCGGGAGTATTGAGCAGTTCTTC.

The chain carries TRBV5-1 and TRBJ2-7; D may be TRBD1 (6 bases). The CDR3 spans 14 residues. Trimming took off 0 bases at V and 2 bases at J, with 9 bases between the two ends. Germline CDR1 SGHRS, CDR2 YFSETQ. CDR3 coding DNA: TGCGCCAGCAGCTTGGGTCAGGGGCCCTACGAGCAGTACTTC. This sequence encodes CASSLGQGPYEQYF.

This clone showed up just once. The chain carries TRBV18 and TRBJ1-3; no firm D call. CDR3 length: 17 residues. Trimming stripped 3 bases from V and 0 bases from J, with 15 bases between. The germline V gene encodes CDR1 KGHSH and CDR2 LQKENI. CDR3 in DNA: TGTGCCAGCTCACCCCTAGACGGAATAAGCTCTGGAAACACCATATATTTT. Its translation: CASSPLDGISSGNTIYF.